The 23 T cell receptor beta chains reported below all come from one sample, sequenced in a study of early T cells in non-severe SARS-CoV-2 infection. TCRdb re-called the 5' RACE reads with MiXCR, one entry per CDR3 protein. The data contain tens of thousands of distinct CDR3 sequences, about 9.9% of them singletons. Input material: whole blood. The receptors come from an adult who was a healthcare worker with PCR-confirmed SARS-CoV-2 infection or an uninfected control (not recorded which).

This clonotype was observed at least ten times. In DNA form, the CDR3 reads TGCAGCGTTGGGGCGAATACCTACGAGCAGTACTTC. As protein: CSVGANTYEQYF. The J gene is TRBJ2-7, the V gene TRBV29-1, with D unresolved. Trimming stripped 4 bases from V and 2 bases from J, with 9 bases between. This CDR3 has 12 residues. The germline CDR1 and CDR2 sequences are SQVTM and ANQGSEA.

This clonotype was counted between two and nine times. The chain carries TRBV2 and TRBJ2-1; 7 bases line up with TRBD1. Germline loops: CDR1 SNHLY, CDR2 FYNNEI. This CDR3 has 15 residues. With V trimmed by 5 bases and J by 0 bases, 4 bases remained unmatched. DNA of the CDR3: TGTGCCAGCAGTTTTACAGGGGCCTCCTACAATGAGCAGTTCTTC. Encoded protein: CASSFTGASYNEQFF.

This clonotype came up a few times. The chain is built from TRBV28 and TRBJ2-3; 12 positions match TRBD2. V shed 6 bases and J 4 bases; nucleotides not matched to a gene: 5. CDR3 length equals 15 residues. From germline, CDR1 is MDHEN and CDR2 SYDVKM. The CDR3 coding sequence is TGTGCCAGCAGCCTAGCGGGGGGGGTACCAGATACGCAGTATTTT. Amino acids: CASSLAGGVPDTQYF.

At least ten counts were recorded for this clonotype. The genes are TRBV19 and TRBJ2-3; 12 bases fit TRBD2. V was clipped by 6 bases and J by 6 bases; unmatched bases: 16. Germline-derived CDR1 and CDR2 are LNHDA and SQIVND (reference sequence). CDR3 length: 18 residues. DNA for the CDR3: TGTGCCAGTAGCCTTCCTGGAAGAGGACTAGCGGGAAAGGATACGCAGTATTTT. Translated: CASSLPGRGLAGKDTQYF.

This clonotype was seen a few times. The rearrangement uses TRBV29-1 and TRBJ1-2; D is undetermined. V lost 3 bases to trimming and J lost 5 bases, with 25 bases between them. There are 17 residues in the CDR3. The germline V gene has CDR1 SQVTM and CDR2 ANQGSEA. CDR3 nucleotides: TGCAGCGTTGACGGTCGAGGGAAACACCTCAGATCGTATGGCTACACCTTC. Protein product: CSVDGRGKHLRSYGYTF.

This clonotype was picked up a small number of times. The gene calls are TRBV18 and TRBJ1-5; 8 bases are a match to TRBD1. The CDR3 loop spans 16 amino acids. The germline V gene has CDR1 KGHSH and CDR2 LQKENI. V lost 6 bases and J lost 1; bases outside the gene matches: 8. The chain's CDR3 is CASSSAGGRSNQPQHF. The CDR3 DNA reads TGTGCCAGCTCTTCGGCAGGGGGCAGGAGCAATCAGCCCCAGCATTTT.

At least ten counts were recorded for this clonotype. V usage is TRBV7-6 and J usage is TRBJ2-2; maybe TRBD1 (6 bases). The length of the CDR3 is 16 residues. V was pared by 1 base and J by 2 bases, with 11 bases between. The germline CDR1 and CDR2 sequences are SGHVS and FNYEAQ. CDR3 nucleotides: TGTGCCAGCAGCTTAGAGACAGGTTCTAACACCGGGGAGCTGTTTTTT. Protein product: CASSLETGSNTGELFF.

This clonotype was observed a handful of times. The rearrangement links TRBV20-1 to TRBJ1-4, with D hard to call. The V and J ends lost 2 bases and 12 bases respectively, with 16 bases between them. The CDR3 consists of 13 residues. The V gene's germline CDR1 is DFQATT and CDR2 SNEGSKA (reference sequence). The chain's CDR3 is CSARPVNFMELFF. DNA for the CDR3: TGCAGTGCTAGACCAGTTAATTTTATGGAACTGTTTTTT.

The chain is built from TRBV28 and TRBJ1-6, with a possible D match to TRBD1 (5 bases). This CDR3 is built from 13 residues. Germline CDR1 is MDHEN and CDR2 is SYDVKM. V shed 4 bases and J shed 7 bases, with 8 bases lying between them. CDR3 protein: CASSSEGNSPLHF. The CDR3 nucleotides are TGTGCCAGCAGTTCCGAGGGGAATTCACCCCTCCACTTT.

The chain links TRBV30 to TRBJ1-3; D gene ambiguous. CDR1 is GTSNPN and CDR2 is SVGIG in the germline V gene (reference sequence). The CDR3 is made up of 14 amino acids. V lost 1 base and J 0 bases, leaving 7 bases between the germline ends. CDR3 in amino acids: CAWSEGFSGNTIYF. In DNA, the CDR3 is TGTGCCTGGAGTGAGGGCTTCTCTGGAAACACCATATATTTT.

This clonotype was recorded a few times. V gene TRBV5-1 combines with J gene TRBJ2-1; D unclear. CDR1 is SGHRS, CDR2 YFSETQ, per germline. V was trimmed by 4 bases and J by 2 bases, leaving 19 bases between them. This CDR3 has 17 residues. CDR3 loop: CASSPMIEADTYNEQFF. CDR3 in DNA: TGCGCCAGCAGCCCCATGATAGAGGCGGATACCTACAATGAGCAGTTCTTC.

The DNA for the CDR3 is TGTGCCAGCAGCTTAGAAGCGGGACCTCTCTACGAGCAGTACTTC. It is translated as CASSLEAGPLYEQYF. This chain joins TRBV11-2 and TRBJ2-7, with 7 bases identical to TRBD2. CDR1 is SGHAT and CDR2 is FQNNGV in the germline V gene. Trimming took 0 bases from V and 3 from J; bases not matched to a gene: 5. CDR3 length: 15 amino acids.

This clonotype has a count of ten or more. The chain employs TRBV2 and TRBJ2-1; D remains ambiguous. V dropped 6 bases and J dropped 9 bases, with 9 bases sitting between them. The CDR3 loop spans 11 amino acids. CDR1 is SNHLY and CDR2 is FYNNEI in the germline V gene. The CDR3 sequence is CASSYPSEQFF. CDR3 nucleotides: TGTGCCAGCAGCTACCCAAGTGAGCAGTTCTTC.

Many counts were recorded for this clonotype. The genes are TRBV11-2 and TRBJ2-2; D assignment may be TRBD1 or TRBD2 (5 bases each). V lost 4 bases to trimming and J lost 3 bases, with 12 bases between them. The length of the CDR3 is 15 residues. CDR1 is SGHAT and CDR2 is FQNNGV in the germline V gene. The CDR3 region has the DNA TGTGCCAGCAGCTCTGGGACCGTAGACACCGGGGAGCTGTTTTTT. Its protein product is CASSSGTVDTGELFF. The complete variable domain, with remaining parts taken from reference TRBV11-2 and TRBJ2-2, reads EAGVAQSPRYKIIEKRQSVAFWCNPISGHATLYWYQQILGQGPKLLIQFQNNGVVDDSQLPKDRFSAERLKGVDSTLKIQPAKLEDSAVYLCASSSGTVDTGELFFGEGSRLTVL.

This clonotype was counted many times. This chain joins TRBV12-3 or TRBV12-4 and TRBJ2-2; a weak D match, TRBD1 (5 bases). V was cut by 5 bases and J by 0 bases, with 13 bases left in between. The CDR3 has 16 amino acids. The CDR3 DNA follows: TGTGCCAGCAGTCCCACGGACAAATCGAACACCGGGGAGCTGTTTTTT. This translates into CASSPTDKSNTGELFF.

At least ten counts were recorded for this clonotype. The chain couples TRBV21-1 to TRBJ2-4; the table's TRBD1 call for D was not verified on the DNA. TRBV21-1 is listed as a pseudogene. The CDR3 covers 12 residues. The CDR3: CASSKEQGGRYF. The CDR3, as DNA: TGTGCCAGCAGCAAAGAGCAGGGGGGAAGATACTTC.

The chain employs TRBV12-3 or TRBV12-4 and TRBJ2-2; 7 bases match TRBD1. J lost 7 bases, V lost 9 bases, and 14 bases had no gene match. The CDR3 contains 15 residues. CDR3 sequence: CASTLAGTEGGELFF. The CDR3 DNA follows: TGTGCCAGTACCCTCGCCGGGACAGAGGGCGGGGAGCTGTTTTTT.

The rearrangement links TRBV9 to TRBJ2-7; D remains unclear. Germline loops: CDR1 SGDLS, CDR2 YYNGEE. Trimming removed 0 bases at V and 2 bases at J, with 9 bases between. The CDR3 spans 14 residues. The CDR3 DNA reads TGTGCCAGCAGCGTAGGTCACAGCGCCTACGAGCAGTACTTC. Translating gives CASSVGHSAYEQYF.

This clonotype was observed at least ten times. This chain connects TRBV5-1 to TRBJ2-3; 7 bases are shared with TRBD2. With V trimmed by 6 bases and J by 2 bases, 9 bases remained unmatched. CDR1 is SGHRS, CDR2 YFSETQ, per germline. The CDR3 covers 15 residues. Here the CDR3 DNA reads TGCGCCAGCAAGCGGGGCGGGGGAGACACAGATACGCAGTATTTT. It translates to CASKRGGGDTDTQYF.

Concerning this clonotype: This sequence may be a read error, since a much larger clone differs from it by one base. The genes are TRBV5-5 and TRBJ2-3, with 9 bases lining up with TRBD2. The CDR3 sequence is 16 residues long. Germline CDR1 is SGHKS and CDR2 is YYEKEE (reference sequence). V shed 2 bases, J shed 2 bases, and the junction held 6 bases outside the gene matches. The CDR3 DNA reads TGTGCCAGCAGCTTCGTTACTAGCGGGCACACAGATACGCAGTATTTT. Protein product: CASSFVTSGHTDTQYF.

This clonotype was counted a few times. A clone one base away is much larger, so this may be a read error. The chain uses TRBV16 and TRBJ2-3, with 7 positions matching TRBD1. The CDR3 sequence is 13 residues long. Germline V CDR1 and CDR2: KGHSY, FQNENV. CDR3 DNA: TGTGCCAGCAGCCAACAGGGGGACGATATGCAGTATTTT. Protein product: CASSQQGDDMQYF.

This clonotype was observed a few times. V and J are TRBV12-3 or TRBV12-4 and TRBJ2-1, with TRBD2 matching over 10 bases. This CDR3 spans 11 amino acids. Trimming took 6 bases from V and 15 from J; bases not matched to a gene: 5. The CDR3 loop reads CASRTGLALFF. CDR3 coding DNA: TGTGCCAGCAGAACGGGACTAGCGTTGTTCTTC.

This clonotype was counted only a few times. This sequence joins TRBV11-2 and TRBJ2-5; no definite D call. The CDR3 sequence is 12 residues long. The V end was cut by 8 bases, the J end by 2 bases, with 9 bases between. Per the germline V gene, CDR1 is SGHAT and CDR2 is FQNNGV. CDR3 DNA sequence: TGTGCCAGCCACCGGCAGCAAGAGACCCAGTACTTC. Translating gives CASHRQQETQYF.